A selection of T cell receptor beta chains follows, all from one sample in a study of OX40 agonist ivuxolimab in advanced cancers. TCRdb's table, derived via immunoSEQ multiplex PCR, lists solely in-frame clones and lacks some. The sample holds fewer than 60,000 clones, roughly 85% seen once. The sample consisted of CD4+ or CD8+ T cells sorted from blood, taken in a trial of the OX40 agonist ivuxolimab. The receptors shown here come from an adult with an advanced solid tumor such as melanoma, head and neck, liver or kidney cancer. CDR3s include the opening cysteine and the closing phenylalanine or tryptophan. D genes are given only for firm matches.

d_gene	j_gene	v_gene	len	CDR3aa	CDR3nt
NA	TRBJ2-2	TRBV4-3	14	CASRETFNRGELFF	TGCGCCAGCAGGGAGACATTCAACCGGGGGGAGCTGTTTTTT
NA	TRBJ2-7	TRBV7-6	12	CASSLTAYEQYF	TGTGCCAGCAGCTTAACAGCCTACGAGCAGTACTTC
NA	TRBJ1-1	TRBV19	14	CASIMEPGPSEAFF	TGTGCCAGTATAATGGAGCCGGGCCCGTCTGAAGCTTTCTTT
NA	TRBJ1-4	TRBV7-6	16	CASKSEQGGLNEKLFF	TGTGCCAGCAAATCGGAACAGGGAGGGCTTAATGAAAAACTGTTTTTT
NA	TRBJ1-1	TRBV10-2	13	CASSVGRVTEAFF	TGCGCCAGCAGTGTAGGGCGAGTCACTGAAGCTTTCTTT
NA	TRBJ2-3	TRBV9	15	CASSVLLNGADTQYF	TGTGCCAGCAGCGTATTGCTGAATGGGGCTGATACGCAGTATTTT
NA	TRBJ1-3	TRBV2	14	CASRDSVTGNTIYF	TGTGCCAGCAGGGACAGCGTCACTGGAAACACCATATATTTT
NA	TRBJ2-5	TRBV6-7	17	CASSYSLGGQNQETQYF	TGTGCCAGCAGTTACTCGCTGGGGGGACAGAACCAAGAGACCCAGTACTTC
TRBD1	TRBJ2-5	TRBV7-9	13	CASSRDSQETQYF	TGTGCCAGCAGCAGGGACAGCCAAGAGACCCAGTACTTC
NA	TRBJ2-2	TRBV13	15	CASAGITANTGELFF	TGTGCCAGCGCGGGAATCACAGCGAACACCGGGGAGCTGTTTTTT